These 29 T cell receptor beta chains originate from one sample sequenced in a study of blood T cell repertoires in COVID-19. Measured with immunoSEQ multiplex PCR; TCRdb has only the in-frame clones, and not every one. The sample records approximately 16,000 clones, around 77% being singletons. Sequencing was carried out using peripheral blood. Source of these receptors: a human donor in a cohort sampled during active COVID-19.

V and J are TRBV28 and TRBJ1-2; a possible D gene is TRBD1 (5 bases). The CDR3 sequence is 15 residues long. CDR1 is MDHEN, CDR2 SYDVKM, per germline. V lost 6 bases to trimming and J lost 0 bases, with 14 bases between them. DNA for the CDR3: TGTGCCAGCAGCCTTTTAGGGGAATCTAACTATGGCTACACCTTC. Its translation is CASSLLGESNYGYTF.

V is TRBV6-1 and J is TRBJ2-3, with 9 bases matching TRBD2. Germline V gene lookup returns CDR1 MNHNS and CDR2 SASEGT. Losses at the gene ends were 4 bases for V and 1 base for J; bases not matched to a gene: 6. This CDR3 has 16 residues. The CDR3 coding sequence is TGTGCCAGCAGTGCGCGGGGGGGCCGTGGCACAGATACGCAGTATTTT. Its protein product is CASSARGGRGTDTQYF.

There are a few counts of this clone. The genes are TRBV2 and TRBJ1-6, with D tentatively TRBD1 (5 bases). This CDR3 region has 15 residues. V lost 8 bases and J 9 bases, leaving 20 bases between the germline ends. The germline V gene has CDR1 SNHLY and CDR2 FYNNEI. CDR3 DNA: TGTGCCAGCGGATTTATACAGGTGACGGGTTCACCCCTCCACTTT. Amino acids: CASGFIQVTGSPLHF.

The chain's CDR3 is CASSFLRGLETQYF. The DNA for the CDR3 is TGTGCCAGCAGTTTCCTCAGGGGTTTGGAGACCCAGTACTTC. The chain links TRBV28 to TRBJ2-5, with a possible D match to TRBD1 (6 bases). The V end was cut by 3 bases, the J end by 5 bases, with 13 bases between. Germline CDR1 MDHEN, CDR2 SYDVKM. This CDR3 has 14 residues.

V is TRBV2 and J is TRBJ1-2; 8 bases are shared with TRBD1. CDR1 SNHLY and CDR2 FYNNEI come from the germline V gene. V was pared by 2 bases and J by 6 bases, with 5 bases of the junction left unmatched. The CDR3 runs to 14 residues. The CDR3 DNA reads TGTGCCAGCAGTGAAAGGTCAGGGGGCCATGGCTACACCTTC. It encodes CASSERSGGHGYTF.

This clone was found a few times. The chain recombines TRBV6-6 with TRBJ1-3, with D hard to call. Germline V gene data show CDR1 as MNHNY and CDR2 as SVGAGI (reference sequence). CDR3 length: 14 amino acids. With 4 bases removed from V and 4 bases from J, the gap between germline ends came to 11 bases. Here the CDR3 reads CASSFTRSGNTIYF. CDR3 nucleotide sequence: TGTGCCAGCAGTTTTACAAGATCCGGAAACACCATATATTTT.

This clone has only a few counts. The chain uses TRBV18 and TRBJ2-2, with 7 positions matching TRBD1. CDR1 is KGHSH, CDR2 LQKENI, per germline. CDR3 length: 16 amino acids. Trimming at V came to 4 bases and at J to 4 bases, leaving 9 bases not matched to a gene. CDR3 nucleotides: TGTGCCAGCTCACGACAGGGTGGAGTTCGCACCGGGGAGCTGTTTTTT. Residues: CASSRQGGVRTGELFF. Complete variable domain (other parts from reference TRBV18 and TRBJ2-2): NAGVMQNPRHLVRRRGQEARLRCSPMKGHSHVYWYRQLPEEGLKFMVYLQKENIIDESGMPKERFSAEFPKEGPSILRIQQVVRGDSAAYFCASSRQGGVRTGELFFGEGSRLTVL.

The CDR3 bases are TGTGCCATCAGTGAGCCCGGACAGTCCCAAGAGACCCAGTACTTC. Protein sequence: CAISEPGQSQETQYF. J is TRBJ2-5 and V is TRBV10-3; TRBD1 is a possible D gene (6 bases). The CDR3 covers 15 residues. Germline values: CDR1 ENHRY, CDR2 SYGVKD. Deletions cut 2 bases from V and 1 base from J, with 11 bases between.

The rearrangement uses TRBV4-1 and TRBJ1-3; D is perhaps TRBD1 (5 bases). The CDR3 runs 16 residues. With 1 base removed from V and 2 bases from J, the gap between germline ends came to 12 bases. From germline, CDR1 is MGHRA and CDR2 YSYEKL. CDR3 nucleotides: TGCGCCAGCAGCCAAGGCCAGGGTCGAACTGGAAACACCATATATTTT. Its translation: CASSQGQGRTGNTIYF.

This clone has only one observation. The chain employs TRBV7-9 and TRBJ1-2, with 10 bases that match TRBD1. CDR1 and CDR2 from the germline V gene are SEHNR and FQNEAQ (reference sequence). This CDR3 region has 16 residues. After removal of 2 bases from V and 3 bases from J, the junction contained 6 bases not matched to a gene. The CDR3, as DNA: TGTGCCAGCAGCTTACTAACCGGGACAGGGGACTATGGCTACACCTTC. Protein: CASSLLTGTGDYGYTF.

This chain links TRBV3-1 (or the pseudogene TRBV3-2) with TRBJ2-7; 7 bases line up with TRBD1. CDR3 size: 13 residues. V was clipped by 4 bases and J by 6 bases; unmatched bases: 6. CDR1 is LGHDT and CDR2 is YNNKEL in the germline V gene (reference sequence). DNA of the CDR3: TGTGCCAGCAGCCCCCGACAGGGACCCGAGCAGTACTTC. The encoded protein is CASSPRQGPEQYF.

This chain's CDR3 is CASSPRGFTQYF. CDR3 coding DNA: TGTGCCAGCAGCCCGCGAGGGTTTACGCAGTATTTT. V gene TRBV14 combines with J gene TRBJ2-3; D may be TRBD2 (5 bases). Germline V gives CDR1 SGHDN, CDR2 FVKESK. Trimming took 4 bases from V and 8 from J, leaving 10 bases between them. CDR3 length: 12 amino acids.

This clone was seen only a few times. V is TRBV3-1 (or the pseudogene TRBV3-2) and J is TRBJ2-5; TRBD2 agrees at 8 bases. The germline CDR1 and CDR2 sequences are LGHDT and YNNKEL (reference sequence). The CDR3 runs 14 residues. Trimming removed 8 bases from V and 7 bases from J; junction bases left unmatched: 12. The CDR3 bases are TGTGCCAGCGAGGCGGGGGGACGGGACTGGACCCAGTACTTC. This encodes CASEAGGRDWTQYF.

This clone is labeled as medium-sized. The chain uses TRBV6-1 and TRBJ1-1; 12 bases line up with TRBD1. The CDR3 has 17 residues. Germline assignment: CDR1 MNHNS and CDR2 SASEGT. The V segment lost 2 bases and the J segment 4 bases; nucleotides outside the gene matches: 8. The CDR3 region has the DNA TGTGCCAGCAGTGAAAGTGTCGGGACAGGGGGCCGCACTGAAGCTTTCTTT. This codes for CASSESVGTGGRTEAFF.

Sample share makes this clone medium-sized. V usage is TRBV28 and J usage is TRBJ2-7; TRBD2 is a possible D gene (5 bases). Trimming removed 7 bases at V and 2 bases at J, with 24 bases between. Germline loops: CDR1 MDHEN, CDR2 SYDVKM. This CDR3 comprises 17 residues. The CDR3 DNA reads as TGTGCCAGCACCTTAGCCCCCTACTCGGACTTAGCCTACGAGCAGTACTTC. Translation gives CASTLAPYSDLAYEQYF.

Only a few counts were recorded for this clone. The chain is built from TRBV7-2 and TRBJ2-2; 8 nucleotides agree with TRBD2. V dropped 5 bases and J dropped 0; count of bases not matched to a gene: 2. Germline loops: CDR1 SGHTA, CDR2 FQGNSA. The CDR3 contains 15 residues. CDR3 coding DNA: TGTGCCAGCAGCCGGGGGGGTACGAACACCGGGGAGCTGTTTTTT. It codes for CASSRGGTNTGELFF.

J is TRBJ1-2 and V is TRBV6-5; weak D call: TRBD1 (6 bases). V was shortened by 3 bases and J by 4 bases, with 15 bases between the two germline ends. The CDR3 is 15 amino acids. Per germline, CDR1 MNHEY and CDR2 SVGAGI. The CDR3, as DNA: TGTGCCAGCAGTTATAGGGGCAGGGGCACCTATGGCTACACCTTC. Its translation is CASSYRGRGTYGYTF.

This rearrangement joins TRBV7-7 to TRBJ2-2, with 8 bases aligning to TRBD1. Germline V gene sequence: CDR1 SSHAT, CDR2 FNYEAQ (reference sequence). The length of the CDR3 is 15 residues. With 5 bases clipped from V and 6 bases from J, the junction kept 8 bases outside the gene matches. DNA of the CDR3: TGTGCCAGCAGCCCCGGACAGGGTTCGGCCGGGGAGCTGTTTTTT. This encodes CASSPGQGSAGELFF. The full variable domain, with the rest looked up from reference TRBV7-7 and TRBJ2-2, is GAGVSQSPRYKVTKRGQDVTLRCDPISSHATLYWYQQALGQGPEFLTYFNYEAQPDKSGLPSDRFSAERPEGSISTLTIQRTEQRDSAMYRCASSPGQGSAGELFFGEGSRLTVL.

The chain carries TRBV28 and TRBJ1-3; maybe TRBD1 (5 bases). Per the germline V gene, CDR1 is MDHEN and CDR2 is SYDVKM. The CDR3 totals 15 residues. V lost 2 bases and J 0 bases, leaving 8 bases between the germline ends. CDR3 nucleotides: TGTGCCAGCAGTTTAACAGGAATCTCTGGAAACACCATATATTTT. It encodes CASSLTGISGNTIYF. Filled out from reference TRBV28 and TRBJ1-3, the complete variable domain reads DVKVTQSSRYLVKRTGEKVFLECVQDMDHENMFWYRQDPGLGLRLIYFSYDVKMKEKGDIPEGYSVSREKKERFSLILESASTNQTSMYLCASSLTGISGNTIYFGEGSWLTVV.

The chain couples TRBV27 to TRBJ2-6; 7 bases are a match to TRBD1. Germline lookup yields CDR1 MNHEY and CDR2 SMNVEV (reference sequence). J was trimmed by 2 bases and V by 5 bases; bases with no gene match: 6. There are 16 residues in the CDR3. CDR3 in amino acids: CASSPNRGPGANVLTF. CDR3 DNA: TGTGCCAGCAGTCCTAACAGGGGCCCTGGGGCCAACGTCCTGACTTTC.

This chain connects TRBV5-6 to TRBJ2-3; 12 nucleotides match TRBD2. Germline CDR1 SGHDT, CDR2 YYEEEE. V shed 4 bases and J 0 bases; nucleotides not matched to a gene: 9. The length of the CDR3 is 18 residues. The CDR3 region is CASSAGLAGSPSTDTQYF. Here the CDR3 DNA reads TGTGCCAGCAGCGCTGGACTAGCGGGAAGCCCTAGCACAGATACGCAGTATTTT. The full variable domain, rest sourced from reference TRBV5-6 and TRBJ2-3, is DAGVTQSPTHLIKTRGQQVTLRCSPKSGHDTVSWYQQALGQGPQFIFQYYEEEERQRGNFPDRFSGHQFPNYSSELNVNALLLGDSALYLCASSAGLAGSPSTDTQYFGPGTRLTVL.

This clone was recorded a few times. This chain links TRBV15 with TRBJ1-5, with D tentatively TRBD1 (5 bases). Between the trimmed V and J ends, which lost 5 bases and 5 bases, there was a span of 13 bases. CDR3 size: 14 residues. CDR1 and CDR2 from the germline V gene are LNHNV and YYDKDF (reference sequence). CDR3 coding DNA: TGTGCCACCAGCGCCCGGGGGAGAGATCAGCCCCAGCATTTT. Protein sequence: CATSARGRDQPQHF.

The chain is built from TRBV18 and TRBJ2-3; the D gene is possibly TRBD2 (5 bases). Deletions cut 0 bases from V and 0 bases from J, with 13 bases between. CDR1 KGHSH and CDR2 LQKENI come from the germline V gene. This CDR3 contains 17 residues. CDR3 residues: CASSPPRGDSSTDTQYF. The CDR3 coding sequence is TGTGCCAGCTCACCACCCCGGGGAGACTCAAGCACAGATACGCAGTATTTT.

This clone was counted only a few times. The chain employs TRBV9 and TRBJ1-6; TRBD1 matches at 10 bases. Germline assignment: CDR1 SGDLS and CDR2 YYNGEE. The CDR3 sequence is 14 residues long. V lost 4 bases and J lost 8; bases outside the gene matches: 3. CDR3: CASSIGQGDSPLHF. The DNA of the CDR3 is TGTGCCAGCAGCATTGGACAGGGGGATTCACCCCTCCACTTT.

This chain links TRBV5-6 with TRBJ1-2; the match to TRBD1 covers 7 bases. Germline CDR1 is SGHDT and CDR2 is YYEEEE. V was pared by 4 bases and J by 4 bases, with 4 bases of the junction left unmatched. CDR3 length: 13 residues. The CDR3 region is CASSEGQPYGYTF. The CDR3 DNA sequence: TGTGCCAGCAGCGAGGGACAGCCCTATGGCTACACCTTC.

V gene TRBV11-2 combines with J gene TRBJ2-5; tentative D call: TRBD2 (6 bases). Per the germline V gene, CDR1 is SGHAT and CDR2 is FQNNGV. Deletions cut 5 bases from V and 3 bases from J, with 25 bases between. The CDR3 has 18 residues. CDR3 protein: CASSTIRGGVLGEETQYF. CDR3 nucleotide sequence: TGTGCCAGCAGCACCATACGTGGAGGGGTATTAGGGGAAGAGACCCAGTACTTC. The whole variable domain, remainder taken from reference TRBV11-2 and TRBJ2-5, is EAGVAQSPRYKIIEKRQSVAFWCNPISGHATLYWYQQILGQGPKLLIQFQNNGVVDDSQLPKDRFSAERLKGVDSTLKIQPAKLEDSAVYLCASSTIRGGVLGEETQYFGPGTRLLVL.

This rearrangement joins TRBV18 to TRBJ2-3; TRBD2 agrees at 8 bases. V was clipped by 6 bases and J by 6 bases; unmatched bases: 17. CDR1 and CDR2 (germline): KGHSH, LQKENI. The CDR3 consists of 17 residues. The CDR3 sequence: CASSPPLGGGILDTQYF. The CDR3 coding sequence is TGTGCCAGCTCTCCTCCACTGGGCGGGGGGATCTTGGATACGCAGTATTTT.

V gene TRBV11-3 combines with J gene TRBJ2-1; 8 bases match TRBD1. V lost 1 base, J lost 5 bases, and 13 bases stayed unmatched. The CDR3 is made up of 18 amino acids. Germline V lookup: CDR1 SGHNT, CDR2 YENEEA. CDR3 in DNA: TGTGCCAGCAGCTTAGCCTGGCGCCGGGTGGGACAGGACAATGAGCAGTTCTTC. Translation gives CASSLAWRRVGQDNEQFF.

The gene calls are TRBV5-4 and TRBJ2-7; D gene uncertain. CDR3 length: 11 residues. Trimming left V 3 bases short and J 4 bases short, with 5 bases between. In germline, CDR1 is SGHNT, CDR2 YYREEE (reference sequence). CDR3 sequence (DNA): TGTGCCAGCAGCTCCCAGTACGAGCAGTACTTC. As protein: CASSSQYEQYF.